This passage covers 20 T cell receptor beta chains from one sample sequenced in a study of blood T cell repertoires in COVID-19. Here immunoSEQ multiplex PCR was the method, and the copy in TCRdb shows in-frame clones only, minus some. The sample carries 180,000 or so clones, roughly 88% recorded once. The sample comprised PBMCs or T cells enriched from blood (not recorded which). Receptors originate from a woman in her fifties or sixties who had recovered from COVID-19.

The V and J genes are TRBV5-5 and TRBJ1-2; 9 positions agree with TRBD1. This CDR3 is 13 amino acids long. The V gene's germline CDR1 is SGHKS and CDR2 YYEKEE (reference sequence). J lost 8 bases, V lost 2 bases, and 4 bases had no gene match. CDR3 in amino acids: CASSFTGGDGYTF. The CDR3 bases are TGTGCCAGCAGCTTTACAGGGGGCGACGGCTACACCTTC. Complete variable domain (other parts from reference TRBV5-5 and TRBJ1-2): DAGVTQSPTHLIKTRGQQVTLRCSPISGHKSVSWYQQVLGQGPQFIFQYYEKEERGRGNFPDRFSARQFPNYSSELNVNALLLGDSALYLCASSFTGGDGYTFGSGTRLTVV.

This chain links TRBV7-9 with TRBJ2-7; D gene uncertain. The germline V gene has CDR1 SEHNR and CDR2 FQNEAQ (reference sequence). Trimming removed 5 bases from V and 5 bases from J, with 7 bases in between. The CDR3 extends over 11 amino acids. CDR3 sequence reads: CASSLENEQYF. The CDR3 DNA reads TGTGCCAGCAGCCTCGAGAACGAGCAGTACTTC.

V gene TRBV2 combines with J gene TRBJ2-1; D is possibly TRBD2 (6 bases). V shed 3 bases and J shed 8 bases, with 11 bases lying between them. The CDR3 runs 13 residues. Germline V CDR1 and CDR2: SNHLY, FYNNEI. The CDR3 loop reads CASSDFGGYEQFF. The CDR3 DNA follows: TGTGCCAGCAGTGACTTTGGGGGGTATGAGCAGTTCTTC. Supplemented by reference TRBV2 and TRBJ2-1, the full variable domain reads EPEVTQTPSHQVTQMGQEVILRCVPISNHLYFYWYRQILGQKVEFLVSFYNNEISEKSEIFDDQFSVERPDGSNFTLKIRSTKLEDSAMYFCASSDFGGYEQFFGPGTRLTVL.

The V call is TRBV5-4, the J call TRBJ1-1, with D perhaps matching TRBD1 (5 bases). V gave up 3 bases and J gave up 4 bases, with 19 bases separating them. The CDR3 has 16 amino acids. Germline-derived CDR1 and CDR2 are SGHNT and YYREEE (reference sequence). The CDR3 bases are TGTGCCAGCAGCTCCTACCGGATTGGGGGGGGCACTGAAGCTTTCTTT. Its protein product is CASSSYRIGGGTEAFF.

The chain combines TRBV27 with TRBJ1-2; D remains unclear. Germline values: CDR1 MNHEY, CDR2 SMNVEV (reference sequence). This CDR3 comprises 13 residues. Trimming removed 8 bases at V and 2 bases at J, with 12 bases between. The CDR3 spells CASGTNQNYGYTF. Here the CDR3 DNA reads TGTGCCAGCGGTACCAACCAGAACTATGGCTACACCTTC.

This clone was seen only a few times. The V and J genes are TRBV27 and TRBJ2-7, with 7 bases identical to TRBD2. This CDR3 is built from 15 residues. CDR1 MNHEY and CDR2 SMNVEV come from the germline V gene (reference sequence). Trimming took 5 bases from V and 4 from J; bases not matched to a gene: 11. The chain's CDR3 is CASSPLAGAYYEQYF. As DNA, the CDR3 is TGTGCCAGCAGTCCCCTCGCGGGAGCTTATTACGAGCAGTACTTC.

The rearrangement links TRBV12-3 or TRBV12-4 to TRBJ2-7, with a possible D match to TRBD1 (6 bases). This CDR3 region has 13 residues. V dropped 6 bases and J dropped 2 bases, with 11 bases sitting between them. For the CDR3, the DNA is TGTGCCAGCAGCTCCGGACAGACCTACGAGCAGTACTTC. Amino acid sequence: CASSSGQTYEQYF.

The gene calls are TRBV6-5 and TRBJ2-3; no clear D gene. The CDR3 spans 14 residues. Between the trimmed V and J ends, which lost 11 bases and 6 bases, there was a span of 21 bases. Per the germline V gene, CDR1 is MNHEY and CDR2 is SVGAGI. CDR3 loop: CASAKSALSDTQYF. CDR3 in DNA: TGTGCCTCCGCAAAGAGCGCCCTCAGTGATACGCAGTATTTT.

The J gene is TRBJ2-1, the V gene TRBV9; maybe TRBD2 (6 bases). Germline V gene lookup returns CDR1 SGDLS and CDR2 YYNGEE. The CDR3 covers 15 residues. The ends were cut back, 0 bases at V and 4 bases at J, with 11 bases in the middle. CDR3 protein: CASSVAPSAYNEQFF. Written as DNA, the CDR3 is TGTGCCAGCAGCGTAGCTCCTAGCGCTTACAATGAGCAGTTCTTC.

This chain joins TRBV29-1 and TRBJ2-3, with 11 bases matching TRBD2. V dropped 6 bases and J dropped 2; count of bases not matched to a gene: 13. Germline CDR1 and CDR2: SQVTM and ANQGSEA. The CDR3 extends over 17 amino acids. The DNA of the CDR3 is TGCAGCGTGACGGGGACCAAGACTAGCGGGAACACAGATACGCAGTATTTT. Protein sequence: CSVTGTKTSGNTDTQYF.

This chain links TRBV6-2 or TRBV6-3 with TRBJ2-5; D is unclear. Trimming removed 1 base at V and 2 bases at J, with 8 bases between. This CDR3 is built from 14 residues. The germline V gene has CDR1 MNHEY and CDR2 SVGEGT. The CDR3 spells CASSYFRAQETQYF. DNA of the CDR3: TGTGCCAGCAGTTACTTCCGAGCGCAAGAGACCCAGTACTTC.

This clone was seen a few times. This CDR3 reads CASSLAPYGELFF. The CDR3 region has the DNA TGTGCCAGCAGCTTAGCCCCTTACGGGGAGCTGTTTTTT. The genes are TRBV11-3 and TRBJ2-2; D unclear. Trimming took off 1 base at V and 7 bases at J, with 7 bases between the two ends. In germline, CDR1 is SGHNT, CDR2 YENEEA. This CDR3 region has 13 residues.

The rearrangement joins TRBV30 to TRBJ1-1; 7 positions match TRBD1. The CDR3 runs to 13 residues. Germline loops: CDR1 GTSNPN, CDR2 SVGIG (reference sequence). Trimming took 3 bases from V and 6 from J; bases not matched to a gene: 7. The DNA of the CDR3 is TGTGCCTGGAGCCCCGGACAGGTGGCTGAAGCTTTCTTT. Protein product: CAWSPGQVAEAFF. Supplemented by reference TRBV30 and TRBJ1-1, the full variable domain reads SQTIHQWPATLVQPVGSPLSLECTVEGTSNPNLYWYRQAAGRGLQLLFYSVGIGQISSEVPQNLSASRPQDRQFILSSKKLLLSDSGFYLCAWSPGQVAEAFFGQGTRLTVV.

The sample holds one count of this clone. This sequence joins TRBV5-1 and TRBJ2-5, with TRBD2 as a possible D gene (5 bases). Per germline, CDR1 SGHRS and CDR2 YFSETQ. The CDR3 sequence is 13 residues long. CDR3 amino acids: CASRRQTIETQYF. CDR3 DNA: TGCGCGAGCCGTCGGCAGACTATAGAGACCCAGTACTTC.

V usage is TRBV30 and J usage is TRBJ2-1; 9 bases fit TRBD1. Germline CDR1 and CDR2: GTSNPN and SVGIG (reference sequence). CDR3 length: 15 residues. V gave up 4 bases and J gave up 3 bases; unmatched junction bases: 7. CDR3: CAWTSGTGFYNEQFF. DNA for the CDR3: TGTGCCTGGACTTCCGGGACAGGGTTCTACAATGAGCAGTTCTTC.

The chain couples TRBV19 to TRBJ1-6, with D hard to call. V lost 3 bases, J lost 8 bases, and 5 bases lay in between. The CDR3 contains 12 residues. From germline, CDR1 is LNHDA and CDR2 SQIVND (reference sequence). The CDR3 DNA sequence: TGTGCCAGTAGTATCCCAGATTCACCCCTCCACTTT. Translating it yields CASSIPDSPLHF.

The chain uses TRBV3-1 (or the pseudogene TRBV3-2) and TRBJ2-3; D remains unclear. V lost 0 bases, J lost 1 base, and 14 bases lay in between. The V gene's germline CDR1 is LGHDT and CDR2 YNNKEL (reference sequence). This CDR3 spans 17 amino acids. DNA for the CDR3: TGTGCCAGCAGCCAAGATGCCCCGAATGAGGGCACAGATACGCAGTATTTT. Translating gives CASSQDAPNEGTDTQYF.

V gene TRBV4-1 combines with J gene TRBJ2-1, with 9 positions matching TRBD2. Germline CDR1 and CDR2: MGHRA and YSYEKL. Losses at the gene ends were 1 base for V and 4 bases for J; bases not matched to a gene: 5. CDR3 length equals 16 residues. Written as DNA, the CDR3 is TGCGCCAGCAGCCAAGGGTCAGCGGGAGGTTACAATGAGCAGTTCTTC. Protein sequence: CASSQGSAGGYNEQFF.

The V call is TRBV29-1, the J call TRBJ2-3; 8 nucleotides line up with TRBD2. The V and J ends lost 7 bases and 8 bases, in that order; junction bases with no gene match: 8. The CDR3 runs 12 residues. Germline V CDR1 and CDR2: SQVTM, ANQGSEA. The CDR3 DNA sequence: TGCAGCGGACGGGGGGGCCCACGTACGCAGTATTTT. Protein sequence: CSGRGGPRTQYF.

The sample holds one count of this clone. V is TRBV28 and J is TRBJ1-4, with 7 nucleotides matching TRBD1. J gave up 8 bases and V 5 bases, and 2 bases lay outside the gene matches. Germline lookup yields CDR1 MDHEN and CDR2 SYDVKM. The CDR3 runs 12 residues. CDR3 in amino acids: CASSRQGEKLFF. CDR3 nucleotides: TGTGCCAGCAGTCGACAGGGAGAAAAACTGTTTTTT. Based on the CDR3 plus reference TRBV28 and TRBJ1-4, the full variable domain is DVKVTQSSRYLVKRTGEKVFLECVQDMDHENMFWYRQDPGLGLRLIYFSYDVKMKEKGDIPEGYSVSREKKERFSLILESASTNQTSMYLCASSRQGEKLFFGSGTQLSVL.